This T cell receptor beta chain is from a study of T cell responses to AZD1222 COVID-19 vaccine. Whole-study findings and limits: After two AZD1222 doses, spike-specific TCR breadth and depth rose versus day 0.

This CDR3 has 15 amino acids. Per germline, CDR1 LNHDA and CDR2 SQIVND (reference sequence). V was trimmed by 8 bases and J by 7 bases, leaving 21 bases between them. Only in-frame clones appear in the TCRdb table, and some are missing; sequencing was by immunoSEQ multiplex PCR. The sample includes 100,000 to 150,000 clones, 92% of them seen just once. A word on this clone: Its antigen is as yet unknown.

The source is an adult in good health. The specimen comprised peripheral blood, sampled on day 0 of AZD1222 vaccination. The rearrangement links TRBV19 to TRBJ2-1, with a tentative D call TRBD1 (6 bases). The CDR3 here is CASRDLAGARNEQFF. In nucleotides, the CDR3 is TGTGCCAGTCGAGATTTGGCAGGGGCTCGGAATGAGCAGTTCTTC.